This T cell receptor beta chain emerged from a study of blood T cell repertoires in COVID-19. CDR3 length equals 16 residues. Sequencing used immunoSEQ multiplex PCR; TCRdb keeps in-frame clones, though not all of them. The table records roughly 20,000 clones, about 89% of them present only once. The TCR was taken from a human donor with active COVID-19. The donor label of this sample is uncertain. The genes are TRBV12-2 and TRBJ2-1; TRBD2 is taken as the D call from the table, unchecked against the DNA. TRBV12-2 is marked as a pseudogene. Sequencing was performed on peripheral blood. The CDR3 DNA sequence: TGTGCAAGTCGCCCAGTTAGCGGGGGGTTAATCTATGAGCAGTTCTTC. Its protein is CASRPVSGGLIYEQFF.